The sequence of this T cell receptor (beta chain) was determined in a study of blood T cell repertoires in COVID-19. On the study more broadly: Material from acute and convalescent COVID-19 was sourced from the United States, Italy and Spain.

CDR3 length: 14 residues. The trim removed 5 bases at V and 6 bases at J, leaving 8 bases unmatched. Germline values: CDR1 SGHRS, CDR2 YFSETQ. Per the original methods: Reference gene primer amplification in the assay estimated nucleated cell counts. Libraries were prepared by immunoSEQ multiplex PCR; TCRdb keeps only in-frame clonotypes and omits some of them. V and J calls and clone size come straight from that table; D and trimming were deduced from the DNA. Seen here are 250,000 to 350,000 clones, about 90% observed once, and the top ten hold 2% to 2.5%. The rearrangement links TRBV5-1 to TRBJ2-3; TRBD1 agrees at 8 bases. The sequenced material came from peripheral blood. This receptor was obtained from a woman aged 50 to 60 who had recovered from COVID-19. CDR3 sequence reads: CASRRQGASDTQYF. The DNA for the CDR3 is TGCGCCAGCAGAAGGCAGGGGGCTTCCGATACGCAGTATTTT.